The T cell receptor gamma chain described here comes from a study of Vδ1+ human thymocytes. The study, taken as a whole, reports: Unlike peripheral blood Vdelta1+ controls, thymic delta-chain sequences included around 21% Vdelta2 and few Vdelta3. Thymic TRG and TRD repertoires appeared highly polyclonal.

Thymocytes were sorted as CD3+ TCRVdelta1+ TCRVdelta2- after alphabeta T cell depletion. Vdelta1+ thymocyte sorts reached between about 98% and 99.6% purity. A remark on this clone: Its antigen remains unknown.

The CDR3 is 14 amino acids. CDR1 VINAFY and CDR2 YDVSNSKD come from the germline V gene. With V trimmed by 3 bases and J by 4 bases, 9 bases remained unmatched. Extracted RNA was reverse transcribed into cDNA. Multiplex PCR used pooled V-gene forward primers and a constant-region reverse primer to amplify CDR3s. TCRdb used CATT to re-call clones from the multiplex PCR reads. The sample includes tens of thousands of gamma-chain clones, around 18% of them seen just once. Sequencing input: Vdelta1+ gamma-delta thymocytes from the thymus. Subset described: FACS-sorted CD3+ TCRalphabeta- TCRVdelta1+ TCRVdelta2- thymocytes. The TCR was taken from a boy less than two years old who had congenital heart surgery. This chain joins TRGV5 and TRGJ1 or TRGJ2. The CDR3, as DNA: TGTGCCACCTGGGACGGGCGGGAGTATTATAAGAAACTCTTT. As protein: CATWDGREYYKKLF.